This is a list of T cell receptor beta chains from one sample in a study of beta chain features in type 1 diabetes. The method was immunoSEQ multiplex PCR; TCRdb's version includes in-frame clones alone and lacks a portion of them. The sample records about 340,000 clones, about 13% being singletons. The sequenced sample consisted of naive CD4+ T cells from blood. The receptors come from a woman younger than 30 with type 1 diabetes. Both conserved end residues are part of each CDR3.

v_call	cdr3_aa
TRBV5-4	CASSTGVQETQYF
TRBV25-1	CASSDFLTSGYQETQYF
TRBV29-1	CSVVGGGNEAFF
TRBV5-4	CASSPVGGRANEQFF
TRBV7-9	CASSTKRGLAVRSYNEQFF
TRBV5-4	CASSLPGNTEAFF
TRBV7-2	CASSLASGLHNEQFF
TRBV15	CATSPGVRNEQFF
TRBV9	CASSRTSGRPTLQETQYF
TRBV19	CASSISMAVRYGYTF
TRBV29-1	CSARTRPAADTQYF
TRBV7-2	CASSSRDTYGYTF
TRBV7-3	CASSPRGVADTQYF
TRBV11-2	CASSLERGRGADTQYF
TRBV18	CASSPSGGFYEQYF
TRBV23-1	CASSPPRDRTDEQYF
TRBV30	CAWTGLRYGYTF
TRBV7-6	CASSLVSQTNTEAFF
TRBV11-2	CASSLGGSQRSMNEQFF
TRBV27	CASSLLPGGGYTF
TRBV19	CARPRDTTWVAYEQYF
TRBV27	CASSPIPAEKSYEQYF
TRBV28	CASTSPVAGVGEQFF
TRBV27	CASTPRTSGYNEQFF
TRBV7-9	CASSIGTSGTDTQYF
TRBV18	CASSPPTASSYEQYF
TRBV9	CASSVDGGSYNEQFF
TRBV9	CASSVEGVDFPDTQYF
TRBV5-1	CASSLAEGRRDTQYF
TRBV9	CASSVAMAGNGYTF
TRBV5-1	CASSLRTLGDRGTDTQYF
TRBV23-1	CASSQLRLRSGEQDPTF
TRBV27	CASMGWEGGNEQFF
TRBV5-1	CASSFSQGSNQPQHF
TRBV4-3	CASSQEPGQGVAGNTIYF
TRBV30	CAWMHGLLDTEAFF
TRBV7-2	CASSLGDEQFF
TRBV6-5	CASSYRVGNQPQHF
TRBV18	CASSPFPVVNTGELFF
TRBV5-1	CASSLGFGGHTEAFF
TRBV9	CASSGPTSGRVEDTQYF
TRBV19	CASSQPRLAESYNEQFF
TRBV20-1	CSATGGETQYF
TRBV10-3	CAISRGTGGNDEQFF
TRBV15	CATTGRVSTNTEAFF
TRBV6-5	CASRVPNSHEQFF